The rows below give T cell receptor beta chains drawn from one sample of a study of shared clonotypes between healthy human individuals. Using immunoSEQ multiplex PCR, the repertoire was profiled, and TCRdb retains in-frame clones only, with some absent. The sample holds more than 900,000 clones, about 84% seen once. Material for sequencing was memory CD4+ T cells from PBMCs. These receptor sequences come from a young man in good health. Some clones in this sample may be carry-over from other donors' samples. CDR3s include the opening cysteine and the closing phenylalanine or tryptophan. Each record gives: clone size, CDR3 length, D gene, V gene, J gene, CDR3 DNA, CDR3 protein. A D gene is named only where the DNA matches it firmly. Clone sizes are given selectively: once, few, many, or a class where the clone is expanded.

-	15	TRBD2	TRBV2	TRBJ2-3	TGTGCCAGCAGTGGACTAGCGGGAACGGCAGATACGCAGTATTTT	CASSGLAGTADTQYF
few	16	-	TRBV9	TRBJ1-2	TGTGCCAGCGCGGGGGGATCTAAGGGTTTAGACTATGGCTACACCTTC	CASAGGSKGLDYGYTF
-	16	-	TRBV18	TRBJ2-7	TGTGCCAGCTCACCCCCAGACAGGACCCTTTGGGGCGAGCAGTACTTC	CASSPPDRTLWGEQYF
-	15	TRBD2	TRBV5-4	TRBJ2-6	TGTGCCGCAGGGCGGGAGGGGTCTGGGGCCAACGTCCTGACTTTC	CAAGREGSGANVLTF
-	14	TRBD2	TRBV2	TRBJ2-5	TGTGCCAGCAGTGGGGCTAGCGGCCAAGAGACCCAGTACTTC	CASSGASGQETQYF
-	17	-	TRBV19	TRBJ2-3	TGTGCCAGTAGTCCCCTCACAGGGAGGACTAGCACAGATACGCAGTATTTT	CASSPLTGRTSTDTQYF
-	14	-	TRBV30	TRBJ1-4	TGTGCCTGGAGTACGGGTCAGGCGGGGGAAAAACTGTTTTTT	CAWSTGQAGEKLFF
-	14	TRBD1	TRBV6-6	TRBJ1-4	TGTGCCACCGAGTTAAGGACAGGGGGAGAAAAACTGTTTTTT	CATELRTGGEKLFF
-	17	-	TRBV9	TRBJ1-3	TGTGCCAGCAGCGTAGATCAGGGCCGGAGCTCTGGAAACACCATATATTTT	CASSVDQGRSSGNTIYF
-	13	TRBD1	TRBV5-1	TRBJ1-6	TGCGCCAGCAGCCCGGGACAGAATTCACCCCTCCACTTT	CASSPGQNSPLHF
-	13	TRBD2	TRBV5-8	TRBJ2-5	TGTGCCAGCAGCGTAGCGGGTCGGGAGACCCAGTACTTC	CASSVAGRETQYF
few	13	-	TRBV7-3	TRBJ2-5	TGTGCCAGCAGCCCGCCGGGGCAGGAGACCCAGTACTTC	CASSPPGQETQYF
-	13	-	TRBV9	TRBJ2-5	TGTGCCAGCAGCGTATCCGGCCAGGAGACCCAGTACTTC	CASSVSGQETQYF
-	16	-	TRBV4-1	TRBJ1-5	TGCGCCAGCAGCCAAGAGGGGGGTTTCGGCAATCAGCCCCAGCATTTT	CASSQEGGFGNQPQHF
-	15	TRBD2	TRBV9	TRBJ2-1	TGTGCCAGCAGCCCACGACTAGCGGGAGTGAATGAGCAGTTCTTC	CASSPRLAGVNEQFF
-	15	-	TRBV2	TRBJ1-4	TGTGCCAGCAGCCTCCGGAGGGCGACTAATGAAAAACTGTTTTTT	CASSLRRATNEKLFF
-	15	TRBD2	TRBV19	TRBJ2-1	TGTGCCAGTAGTATAGAGAATAGCGGGAGCTACGAGCAGTTCTTC	CASSIENSGSYEQFF
few	16	-	TRBV5-1	TRBJ2-2	TGCGCCAGCAGCTGGGAGACAGGAGTAAACACCGGGGAGCTGTTTTTT	CASSWETGVNTGELFF
-	15	TRBD1	TRBV28	TRBJ1-3	TGTGCCAGCAGTACAGACAGGGATGGCGGAAACACCATATATTTT	CASSTDRDGGNTIYF
-	14	-	TRBV5-4	TRBJ2-5	TGTGCCAGCAGCTGGTCACAGGGTGGGGAGACCCAGTACTTC	CASSWSQGGETQYF